This is a list of T cell receptor beta chains from one sample in a study of CXCR3-negative and CXCR3-positive naive CD8 T cells. TCRdb re-called the 5' RACE reads and gives one entry per CDR3 protein, without DNA. Its table lists tens of thousands of distinct CDR3 sequences. Specimen: naive CXCR3+ CD8+ T cells from blood. These receptors were obtained from a human donor in good health. Some clones in this sample may be carry-over from other donors' samples. Both conserved end residues are part of each CDR3.

V gene,J gene,CDR3 protein
TRBV5-5,TRBJ2-1,CASSAKYNEQFF
TRBV7-9,TRBJ2-1,CASSLGGQWPYNEQFF
TRBV4-3,TRBJ2-4,CASSQKFIAGGAKNIQYF
TRBV10-3,TRBJ2-7,CAISASAEQYF
TRBV6-5,TRBJ2-1,CASSTGLAGVSYNEQFF
TRBV15,TRBJ2-3,CATSREPGGTDTQYF
TRBV5-6,TRBJ2-1,CASSLEGGDYNEQFF
TRBV12-3/TRBV12-4,TRBJ2-7,CASSFAGTAYEQYF
TRBV4-1,TRBJ2-3,CASSQVRDRSTDTQYF
TRBV29-1,TRBJ1-1,CSVVRPNQNTEAFF
TRBV25-1,TRBJ2-2,CASKQGTGELFF
TRBV29-1,TRBJ2-3,CSVEGLAGKRPSTDTQYF
TRBV7-2,TRBJ2-7,CASSLGGWYGQGASYEQYF
TRBV7-2,TRBJ2-3,CASSSVIGNTQYF
TRBV6-4,TRBJ2-1,CASSETSGQQFF
TRBV27,TRBJ2-3,CASSWSASTGDTQYF
TRBV14,TRBJ2-7,CASSHHTPSYEQYF